One and the same sample provided the 9 T cell receptor beta chains below, sequenced in a study of shared clonotypes between healthy human individuals. Clones were sequenced by immunoSEQ multiplex PCR, and TCRdb holds only the in-frame ones, with some missing. The table includes some 2.1 million clones, approximately 94% detected once. CD45RO-negative cells were positively selected for CCR7, leaving out terminally differentiated effector memory CD45RA+ cells. Sequencing was carried out using naive CD8+ T cells sorted from blood. Every receptor here comes from a young man in good health.

The chain combines TRBV27 with TRBJ2-7; D might be TRBD1 (6 bases). The CDR3 contains 15 residues. Germline CDR1 and CDR2: MNHEY and SMNVEV (reference sequence). Trimming cost V 8 bases and J 7 bases, with 24 bases left between them. Here the CDR3 reads CASLNPGQGMGEQYF. The DNA for the CDR3 is TGTGCCAGCCTCAACCCGGGCCAGGGGATGGGAGAGCAGTACTTC.

The chain carries TRBV4-2 and TRBJ2-1; D gene uncertain. The CDR3 length is 16 residues. Germline CDR1 LGHNA, CDR2 YNFKEQ. The ends were cut back, 1 base at V and 0 bases at J, with 10 bases in the middle. The CDR3 is CASSQGPANSYNEQFF. The CDR3 DNA reads as TGTGCCAGCAGCCAAGGGCCAGCAAACTCCTACAATGAGCAGTTCTTC.

J is TRBJ2-3 and V is TRBV6-5; 9 bases agree with TRBD1. This CDR3 region has 15 residues. Germline V gives CDR1 MNHEY, CDR2 SVGAGI. The junction had 2 bases not matched to a gene; V was cut back by 1 base and J by 3 bases. The CDR3 spells CASSYFGQGTDTQYF. CDR3 DNA: TGTGCCAGCAGTTACTTTGGACAGGGGACAGATACGCAGTATTTT.

This chain connects TRBV5-4 to TRBJ1-5, with D hard to call. The germline CDR1 and CDR2 sequences are SGHNT and YYREEE (reference sequence). The germline V and J ends were trimmed by 1 base and 5 bases, with 10 bases remaining between them. The CDR3 is made up of 14 amino acids. Written as DNA, the CDR3 is TGTGCCAGCAGCTTGTTGGGAGAGGATCAGCCCCAGCATTTT. This encodes CASSLLGEDQPQHF.

The table lists this clone with a count of one. The gene calls are TRBV2 and TRBJ1-5; weak D call: TRBD1 (6 bases). Between the trimmed V and J ends, which lost 5 bases and 7 bases, there was a span of 21 bases. The CDR3 contains 16 residues. Germline V gene data show CDR1 as SNHLY and CDR2 as FYNNEI. For the CDR3, the DNA is TGTGCCAGCAGTCAAATCGGGGAGGGGGTCGGACAGCCCCAGCATTTT. It is translated as CASSQIGEGVGQPQHF.

The chain uses TRBV13 and TRBJ2-1; D tentatively fits TRBD1 or TRBD2 (5 bases each). Germline loops: CDR1 PRHDT, CDR2 FYEKMQ (reference sequence). V lost 4 bases and J lost 4, with 14 bases in between. CDR3 length: 15 amino acids. CDR3 protein: CASSWGSFGYNEQFF. DNA for the CDR3: TGTGCCAGCAGCTGGGGGTCATTCGGTTACAATGAGCAGTTCTTC.

The chain carries TRBV2 and TRBJ2-7, with 8 bases that match TRBD1. Germline V gives CDR1 SNHLY, CDR2 FYNNEI. This CDR3 contains 13 residues. After removal of 5 bases from V and 5 bases from J, the junction contained 5 bases not matched to a gene. Written as DNA, the CDR3 is TGTGCCAGCAGTTACAGGGGGATCAACGAGCAGTACTTC. Translated: CASSYRGINEQYF.

The gene calls are TRBV6-5 and TRBJ2-1, with TRBD2 matching 9 bases. The CDR3 is made up of 14 amino acids. The germline V gene has CDR1 MNHEY and CDR2 SVGAGI. The trim removed 2 bases at V and 6 bases at J, leaving 2 bases unmatched. DNA of the CDR3: TGTGCCAGCAGTTACGCGGGGGGGAGCAATGAGCAGTTCTTC. Translated, it gives CASSYAGGSNEQFF.

This rearrangement joins TRBV5-1 to TRBJ2-7; unclear D gene. Germline V gives CDR1 SGHRS, CDR2 YFSETQ. Trimming took 1 base from V and 5 from J, leaving 7 bases between them. The CDR3 has 12 amino acids. As DNA, the CDR3 is TGCGCCAGCAGCTTGCCCCCCGACGAGCAGTACTTC. Its translation: CASSLPPDEQYF.